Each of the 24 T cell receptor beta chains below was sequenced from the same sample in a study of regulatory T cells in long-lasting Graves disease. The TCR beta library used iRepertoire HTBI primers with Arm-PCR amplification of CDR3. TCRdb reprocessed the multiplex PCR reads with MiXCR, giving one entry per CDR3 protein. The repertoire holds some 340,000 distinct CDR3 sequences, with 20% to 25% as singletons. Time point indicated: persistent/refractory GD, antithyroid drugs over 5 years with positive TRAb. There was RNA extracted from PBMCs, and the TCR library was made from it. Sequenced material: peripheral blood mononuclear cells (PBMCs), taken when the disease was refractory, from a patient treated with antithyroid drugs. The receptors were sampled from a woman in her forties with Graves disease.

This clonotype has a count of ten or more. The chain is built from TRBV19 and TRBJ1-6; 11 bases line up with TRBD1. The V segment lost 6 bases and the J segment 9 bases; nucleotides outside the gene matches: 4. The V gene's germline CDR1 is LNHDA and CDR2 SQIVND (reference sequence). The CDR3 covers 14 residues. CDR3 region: CASRKGQGVSPLHF. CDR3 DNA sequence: TGTGCCAGTAGAAAGGGACAGGGGGTTTCACCCCTCCACTTT.

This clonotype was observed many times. The CDR3 spells CASAPGTLQETQYF. The CDR3 DNA reads as TGTGCCAGCGCGCCCGGGACCCTACAAGAGACCCAGTACTTC. This chain uses TRBV28 with TRBJ2-5, with D possibly called TRBD1 or TRBD2 (5 bases each). This CDR3 region has 14 residues. The ends were cut back, 8 bases at V and 2 bases at J, with 15 bases in the middle. CDR1 MDHEN and CDR2 SYDVKM come from the germline V gene.

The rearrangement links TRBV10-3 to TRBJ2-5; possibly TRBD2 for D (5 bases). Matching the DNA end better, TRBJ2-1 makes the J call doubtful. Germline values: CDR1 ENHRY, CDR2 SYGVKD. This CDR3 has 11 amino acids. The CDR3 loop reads CATLRDGEQFF. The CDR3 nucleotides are TGTGCCACATTACGGGATGGTGAGCAGTTCTTC.

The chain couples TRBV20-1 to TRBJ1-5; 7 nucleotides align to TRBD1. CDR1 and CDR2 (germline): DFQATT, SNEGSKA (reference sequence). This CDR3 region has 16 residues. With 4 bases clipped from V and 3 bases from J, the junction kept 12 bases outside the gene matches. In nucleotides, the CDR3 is TGCAGTGCTATCAGCCGAAGGGGGCTAGTCAATCAGCCCCAGCATTTT. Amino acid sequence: CSAISRRGLVNQPQHF.

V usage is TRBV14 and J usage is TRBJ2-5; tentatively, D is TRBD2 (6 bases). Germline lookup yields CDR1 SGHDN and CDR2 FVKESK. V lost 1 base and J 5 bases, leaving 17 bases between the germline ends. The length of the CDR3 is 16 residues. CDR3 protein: CASSQGPAGTHETQYF. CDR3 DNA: TGTGCCAGCAGCCAAGGTCCGGCTGGGACTCACGAGACCCAGTACTTC.

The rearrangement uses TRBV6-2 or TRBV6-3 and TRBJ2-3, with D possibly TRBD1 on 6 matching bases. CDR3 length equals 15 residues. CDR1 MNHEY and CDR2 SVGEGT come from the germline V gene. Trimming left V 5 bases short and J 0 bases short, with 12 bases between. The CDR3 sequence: CASSPGTLSTDTQYF. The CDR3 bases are TGTGCCAGCAGTCCTGGGACACTAAGCACAGATACGCAGTATTTT.

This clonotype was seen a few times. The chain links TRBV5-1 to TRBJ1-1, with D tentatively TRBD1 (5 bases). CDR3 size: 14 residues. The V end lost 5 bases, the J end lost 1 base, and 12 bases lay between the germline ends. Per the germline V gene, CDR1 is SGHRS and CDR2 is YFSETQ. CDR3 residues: CASSWEGSNTEAFF. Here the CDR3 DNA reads TGCGCCAGCAGTTGGGAGGGGTCGAACACTGAAGCTTTCTTT.

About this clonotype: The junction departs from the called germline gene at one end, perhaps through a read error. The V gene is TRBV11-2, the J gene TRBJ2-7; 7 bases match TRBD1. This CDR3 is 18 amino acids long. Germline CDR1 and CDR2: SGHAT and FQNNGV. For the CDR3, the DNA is TGTGCCAGCAACTTAGTCCAAGGGCCAAGGGGGCCAGGACGCGAGCAGTACTTC. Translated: CASNLVQGPRGPGREQYF.

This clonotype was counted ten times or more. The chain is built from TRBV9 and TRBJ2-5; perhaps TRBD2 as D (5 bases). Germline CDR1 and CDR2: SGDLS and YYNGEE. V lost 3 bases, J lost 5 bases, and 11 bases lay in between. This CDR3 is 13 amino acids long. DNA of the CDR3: TGTGCCAGCAGCGGAACTAGGTCTGAGACCCAGTACTTC. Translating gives CASSGTRSETQYF.

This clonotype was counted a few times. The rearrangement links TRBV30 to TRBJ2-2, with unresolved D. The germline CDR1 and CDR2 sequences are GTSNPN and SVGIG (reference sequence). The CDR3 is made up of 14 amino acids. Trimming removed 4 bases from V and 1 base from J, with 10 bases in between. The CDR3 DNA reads TGTGCCTGGATATCAGGCTTGAACACCGGGGAGCTGTTTTTT. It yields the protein CAWISGLNTGELFF. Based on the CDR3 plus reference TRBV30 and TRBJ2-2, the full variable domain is SQTIHQWPATLVQPVGSPLSLECTVEGTSNPNLYWYRQAAGRGLQLLFYSVGIGQISSEVPQNLSASRPQDRQFILSSKKLLLSDSGFYLCAWISGLNTGELFFGEGSRLTVL.

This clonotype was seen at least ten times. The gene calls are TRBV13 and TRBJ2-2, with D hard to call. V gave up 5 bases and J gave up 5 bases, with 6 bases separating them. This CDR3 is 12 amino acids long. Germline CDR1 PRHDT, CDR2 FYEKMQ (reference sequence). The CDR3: CASSHLTGELFF. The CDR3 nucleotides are TGTGCCAGCAGCCACTTGACCGGGGAGCTGTTTTTT.

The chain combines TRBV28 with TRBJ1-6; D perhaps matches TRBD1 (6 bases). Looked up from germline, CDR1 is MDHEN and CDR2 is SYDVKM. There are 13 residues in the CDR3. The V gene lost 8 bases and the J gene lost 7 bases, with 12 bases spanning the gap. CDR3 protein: CASGGQPNSPLHF. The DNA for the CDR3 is TGTGCCAGCGGCGGACAGCCAAATTCACCCCTCCACTTT.

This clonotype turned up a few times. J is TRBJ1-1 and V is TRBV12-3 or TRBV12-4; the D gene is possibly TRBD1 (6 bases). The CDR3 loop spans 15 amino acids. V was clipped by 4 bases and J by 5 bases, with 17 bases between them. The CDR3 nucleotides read TGTGCCAGCAGTTGGTTGACAGGTTGGGGGACTGAAGCTTTCTTT. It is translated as CASSWLTGWGTEAFF.

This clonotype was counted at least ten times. DNA of the CDR3: TGTGCCAGCAGTGGAGATCAGCCCCAGCATTTT. This translates into CASSGDQPQHF. J is TRBJ1-5 and V is TRBV14, with D uncertain. Trimming removed 6 bases from V and 5 bases from J, with 5 bases in between. Germline lookup yields CDR1 SGHDN and CDR2 FVKESK. The CDR3 sequence is 11 residues long.

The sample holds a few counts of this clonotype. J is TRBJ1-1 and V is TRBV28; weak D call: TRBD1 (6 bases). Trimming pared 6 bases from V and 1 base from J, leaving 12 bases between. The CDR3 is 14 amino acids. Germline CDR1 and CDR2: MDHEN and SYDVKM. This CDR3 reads CASSYGTQNTEAFF. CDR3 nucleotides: TGTGCCAGCAGCTATGGGACACAGAACACTGAAGCTTTCTTT. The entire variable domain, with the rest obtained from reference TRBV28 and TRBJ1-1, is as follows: DVKVTQSSRYLVKRTGEKVFLECVQDMDHENMFWYRQDPGLGLRLIYFSYDVKMKEKGDIPEGYSVSREKKERFSLILESASTNQTSMYLCASSYGTQNTEAFFGQGTRLTVV.

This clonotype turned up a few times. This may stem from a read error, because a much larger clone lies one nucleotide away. The CDR3 spells CASSLGGQLGPYEQYF. DNA for the CDR3: TGTGCCAGCAGTTTAGGGGGACAATTAGGCCCCTACGAGCAGTACTTC. The chain recombines TRBV12-3 or TRBV12-4 with TRBJ2-7, with D tentatively TRBD1 (6 bases). Trimming took 1 base from V and 2 from J, leaving 15 bases between them. The CDR3 spans 16 residues.

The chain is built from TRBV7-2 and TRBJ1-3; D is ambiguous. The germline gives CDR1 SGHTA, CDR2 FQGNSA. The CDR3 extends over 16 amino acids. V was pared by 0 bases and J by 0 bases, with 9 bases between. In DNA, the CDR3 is TGTGCCAGCAGCTTAGCAGTTCCAGTCTCTGGAAACACCATATATTTT. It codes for CASSLAVPVSGNTIYF.

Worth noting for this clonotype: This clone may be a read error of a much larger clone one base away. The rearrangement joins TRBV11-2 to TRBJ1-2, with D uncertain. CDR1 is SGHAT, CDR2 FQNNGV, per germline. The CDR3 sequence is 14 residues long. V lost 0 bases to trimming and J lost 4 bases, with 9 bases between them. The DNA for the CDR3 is TGTGCCAGCAGCTTAGATAGGGCGACCTATGGCTACACCTTC. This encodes CASSLDRATYGYTF. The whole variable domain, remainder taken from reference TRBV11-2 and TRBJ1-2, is EAGVAQSPRYKIIEKRQSVAFWCNPISGHATLYWYQQILGQGPKLLIQFQNNGVVDDSQLPKDRFSAERLKGVDSTLKIQPAKLEDSAVYLCASSLDRATYGYTFGSGTRLTVV.

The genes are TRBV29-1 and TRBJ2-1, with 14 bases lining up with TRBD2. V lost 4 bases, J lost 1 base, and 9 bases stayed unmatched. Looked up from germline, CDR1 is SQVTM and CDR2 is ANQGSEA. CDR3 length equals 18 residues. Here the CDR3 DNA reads TGCAGCGTTGGACTAGCGGGAGGGCATCGACTGTCCTACAATGAGCAGTTCTTC. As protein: CSVGLAGGHRLSYNEQFF.

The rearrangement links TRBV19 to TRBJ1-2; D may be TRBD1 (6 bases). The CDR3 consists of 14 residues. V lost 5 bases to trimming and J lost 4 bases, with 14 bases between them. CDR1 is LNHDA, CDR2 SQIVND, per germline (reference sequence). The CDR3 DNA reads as TGTGCCAGTAGTTCCCTCCGACAGGTCTATGGCTACACCTTC. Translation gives CASSSLRQVYGYTF.

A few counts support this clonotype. As DNA, the CDR3 is TGTGCCAGCAGTCCATTCCGGGGGGAGAACACTGAAGCTTTCTTT. Encoded protein: CASSPFRGENTEAFF. V and J are TRBV27 and TRBJ1-1, with D possibly being TRBD1 (5 bases). Germline V gene sequence: CDR1 MNHEY, CDR2 SMNVEV (reference sequence). The CDR3 spans 15 residues. The V and J ends lost 5 bases and 1 base respectively, with 14 bases between them.

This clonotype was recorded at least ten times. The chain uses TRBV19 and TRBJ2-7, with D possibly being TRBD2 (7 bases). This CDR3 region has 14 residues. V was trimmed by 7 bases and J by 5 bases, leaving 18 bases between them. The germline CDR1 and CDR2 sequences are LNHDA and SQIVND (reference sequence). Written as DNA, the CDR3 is TGTGCCAGTAAGGAGTCGGGGGGCGTTCACGAGCAGTACTTC. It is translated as CASKESGGVHEQYF.

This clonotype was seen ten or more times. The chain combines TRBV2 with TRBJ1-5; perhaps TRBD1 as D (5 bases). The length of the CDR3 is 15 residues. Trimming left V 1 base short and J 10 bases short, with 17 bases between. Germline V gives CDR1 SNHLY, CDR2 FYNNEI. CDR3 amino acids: CASSEDTGLVRPQHF. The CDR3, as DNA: TGTGCCAGCAGTGAAGACACAGGCCTTGTACGACCCCAGCATTTT.

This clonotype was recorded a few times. The CDR3 here is CATGQGLTKNIQYF. As DNA, the CDR3 is TGTGCCACCGGACAGGGACTAACCAAAAACATTCAGTACTTC. V is TRBV19 and J is TRBJ2-4; D possibly corresponds to TRBD1 (8 bases). V was shortened by 10 bases and J by 2 bases, with 15 bases between the two germline ends. The CDR3 is made up of 14 amino acids. CDR1 is LNHDA, CDR2 SQIVND, per germline (reference sequence).